This record covers a single T cell receptor (beta chain). The V gene lost 4 bases and the J gene lost 0 bases, with 9 bases spanning the gap. From germline, CDR1 is MNHEY and CDR2 SVGAGI. The CDR3 extends over 15 amino acids. Original processing methods: Amplification of reference gene primers provided the estimated nucleated cell counts. Repertoires were generated with immunoSEQ multiplex PCR, while TCRdb's copy carries only in-frame clones and drops some. V and J calls and clone size come straight from that table; D and trimming were deduced from the DNA. The profile shows 40,000 to 45,000 clones, roughly nine tenths of them singletons. The entry originates in a study of blood T cell repertoires in COVID-19. At the level of the study: Donors in the United States, Italy and Spain gave samples during acute or convalescent COVID-19. PBMCs, B-cell-depleted T cells, or T cells were the source of the cDNA or gDNA that made up the material.

Sequencing was performed on peripheral blood. This clonotype was obtained from a human donor in a cohort sampled during active COVID-19. The chain carries TRBV6-5 and TRBJ2-2; D perhaps matches TRBD2 (5 bases). The CDR3 nucleotides are TGTGCCAGCAGTTTAGGACTGACGAACACCGGGGAGCTGTTTTTT. Protein product: CASSLGLTNTGELFF.